A selection of T cell receptor beta chains follows, all from one sample in a study of blood T cells in healthy people across ages. TCRdb passed the 5' RACE reads through MiXCR, listing each CDR3 protein once. The data show hundreds of thousands of distinct CDR3 sequences, approximately 50% seen once. Sequencing was done on a sample of blood. The receptor source for this set is a man in his 60s in good health. The CDR3 runs from the conserved cysteine through the conserved F or W. The D gene is left open where the match is weak. The size entry is marked missing in some rows and otherwise reads once, few, many or a size class.

J | size | D | V | CDR3 | DNA
TRBJ2-7 | NA | TRBD2 | TRBV7-8 | CASSLAQTPNSGTNYEQYF | TGTGCCAGCAGCTTAGCTCAAACCCCGAATAGCGGGACTAACTACGAGCAGTACTTC
TRBJ2-1 | few | NA | TRBV29-1 | CTIFLGHEQFF | TGCACCATATTTCTAGGCCATGAGCAGTTCTTC
TRBJ2-3 | NA | TRBD1 | TRBV9 | CASSDRGRTDTQYF | TGTGCCAGCAGCGACAGGGGCCGCACAGATACGCAGTATTTT
TRBJ2-1 | NA | NA | TRBV18 | CASSPSEQTYNEQFF | TGTGCCAGCTCACCGAGTGAGCAGACTTACAATGAGCAGTTCTTC
TRBJ2-7 | NA | NA | TRBV5-1 | CASSPQGGIEQYF | TGCGCCAGCAGCCCCCAGGGGGGGATCGAGCAGTACTTC
TRBJ2-1 | NA | NA | TRBV18 | CASSPSEAWGIYNEQFF | TGTGCCAGCTCACCATCCGAGGCCTGGGGGATCTACAATGAGCAGTTCTTC
TRBJ2-1 | NA | NA | TRBV7-2 | CASSLVVGVGNEQFF | TGTGCCAGCAGCTTAGTAGTGGGGGTAGGCAATGAGCAGTTCTTC
TRBJ2-4 | NA | NA | TRBV28 | CASSFTAIAKNIQYF | TGTGCCAGCAGTTTTACGGCGATAGCCAAAAACATTCAGTACTTC
TRBJ1-5 | NA | NA | TRBV10-2 | CASSEGQQPQHF | TGCGCCAGCAGTGAGGGACAGCAGCCCCAGCATTTT
TRBJ2-5 | NA | TRBD1 | TRBV11-3 | CASSLGTGGRRETQYF | TGTGCCAGCAGCTTGGGGACAGGGGGAAGGCGGGAGACCCAGTACTTC
TRBJ1-2 | NA | NA | TRBV29-1 | CSVGEGDYGYTF | TGCAGCGTTGGGGAGGGCGACTATGGCTACACCTTC
TRBJ2-7 | NA | NA | TRBV20-1 | CSAAESIYEQYF | TGCAGTGCTGCAGAGAGTATCTACGAGCAGTACTTC
TRBJ1-2 | NA | NA | TRBV5-1 | CASSLVGYTF | TGCGCCAGCAGCTTGGTTGGCTACACCTTC
TRBJ2-2 | few | TRBD2 | TRBV12-3/TRBV12-4 | CASRPSGGNTGELFF | TGTGCCAGCAGGCCTAGCGGGGGGAACACCGGGGAGCTGTTTTTT
TRBJ1-2 | NA | NA | TRBV7-2 | CASSSFPHFTRVGYGYTF | TGTGCCAGCAGCTCTTTTCCCCACTTTACGAGGGTAGGGTATGGCTACACCTTC
TRBJ2-5 | NA | TRBD2 | TRBV2 | CASSGAGGGDQETQYF | TGTGCCAGCAGTGGGGCTGGCGGGGGGGACCAAGAGACCCAGTACTTC
TRBJ2-1 | NA | TRBD2 | TRBV5-4 | CASSWAGGNNYNEQFF | TGTGCCAGCAGCTGGGCGGGGGGGAACAACTACAATGAGCAGTTCTTC
TRBJ2-5 | NA | NA | TRBV5-1 | CASSRAVSRETQYF | TGCGCCAGCAGCCGGGCGGTCTCAAGAGAGACCCAGTACTTC
TRBJ1-2 | many | TRBD1 | TRBV27 | CASRGFDRVDGYTF | TGTGCCAGCCGGGGCTTTGACAGGGTGGATGGCTACACCTTC
TRBJ2-7 | NA | NA | TRBV6-1 | CASSVLFSSYEQYF | TGTGCCAGCAGTGTCTTGTTCAGCTCCTACGAGCAGTACTTC
TRBJ1-1 | NA | NA | TRBV20-1 | CSARVGQREAFF | TGCAGTGCTAGAGTAGGACAGAGAGAAGCTTTCTTT
TRBJ1-2 | few | NA | TRBV10-3 | CAISDFQEGDYGYTF | TGTGCCATCAGCGATTTTCAGGAGGGGGACTATGGCTACACCTTC
TRBJ2-1 | NA | TRBD2 | TRBV5-1 | CASGAAGLGVDEQFF | TGCGCCAGCGGGGCGGCGGGACTAGGGGTAGATGAGCAGTTCTTC
TRBJ2-3 | once | NA | TRBV7-9 | CAGSPGRLTDTQYF | TGTGCCGGCAGCCCGGGACGCCTCACAGATACGCAGTATTTT
TRBJ2-4 | NA | NA | TRBV20-1 | CSAPGAGAKNIQYF | TGCAGTGCCCCGGGGGCGGGGGCCAAAAACATTCAGTACTTC
TRBJ1-5 | NA | TRBD1 | TRBV29-1 | CSVTGWGQPQHF | TGCAGCGTGACAGGGTGGGGTCAGCCCCAGCATTTT
TRBJ2-5 | NA | NA | TRBV11-2 | CASSNPLLGGETQYF | TGTGCCAGCAGCAATCCCCTCCTGGGGGGAGAGACCCAGTACTTC
TRBJ2-3 | NA | TRBD2 | TRBV4-1 | CASSQEGSGLKDTQYF | TGCGCCAGCAGCCAAGAGGGTAGCGGGTTAAAAGATACGCAGTATTTT
TRBJ1-2 | NA | TRBD1 | TRBV7-2 | CASSLSSGTANYGYTF | TGTGCCAGCAGCTTAAGTTCTGGGACAGCTAACTATGGCTACACCTTC
TRBJ1-5 | few | NA | TRBV7-2 | CASSVRGNQPQHF | TGTGCCAGCAGCGTCCGGGGCAATCAGCCCCAGCATTTT
TRBJ2-1 | few | TRBD2 | TRBV7-2 | CASSVQAGQETQFF | TGTGCCAGCAGCGTACAAGCGGGGCAAGAGACCCAGTTCTTC
TRBJ1-6 | NA | TRBD1 | TRBV20-1 | CSAETGGEDSPLHF | TGCAGTGCAGAGACAGGGGGCGAGGATTCACCCCTCCACTTT
TRBJ2-1 | NA | TRBD2 | TRBV24-1 | CATSDASGGAVHEQFF | TGTGCCACCAGTGATGCCAGCGGGGGGGCCGTCCATGAGCAGTTCTTC
TRBJ2-7 | NA | TRBD1 | TRBV20-1 | CSAKGTATYEQYF | TGCAGTGCTAAAGGGACAGCCACCTACGAGCAGTACTTC
TRBJ2-3 | NA | NA | TRBV4-1 | CASSQEAGLSDTQYF | TGCGCCAGCAGCCAGGAGGCAGGTTTGTCTGATACGCAGTATTTT
TRBJ1-2 | few | NA | TRBV7-2 | CASSLVAATNYGYTF | TGTGCCAGCAGCTTAGTAGCAGCGACTAACTATGGCTACACCTTC
TRBJ1-1 | NA | NA | TRBV10-2 | CASLTSGLTLEAFF | TGCGCCAGCCTGACGTCGGGACTGACTCTTGAAGCTTTCTTT
TRBJ2-5 | NA | TRBD1 | TRBV20-1 | CSAPNRGLGTQYF | TGCAGTGCACCAAACAGGGGGCTTGGGACCCAGTACTTC
TRBJ2-7 | NA | NA | TRBV11-2 | CASSPLGAAEQYF | TGTGCCAGCAGCCCATTAGGGGCCGCCGAGCAGTACTTC
TRBJ2-3 | NA | TRBD2 | TRBV24-1 | CATSDGRGDTQYF | TGTGCCACCAGTGATGGGCGGGGGGATACGCAGTATTTT
TRBJ2-7 | NA | NA | TRBV24-1 | CATDGQGTPYEQYF | TGTGCCACCGATGGGCAGGGGACCCCCTACGAGCAGTACTTC
TRBJ2-1 | NA | TRBD1 | TRBV4-1 | CASSQNLGTGNYDEQFF | TGCGCCAGCAGCCAGAACCTAGGGACAGGGAACTACGATGAGCAGTTCTTC
TRBJ2-7 | few | NA | TRBV7-2 | CASSLGGGVPYEQYF | TGTGCCAGCAGCTTAGGAGGCGGGGTCCCCTACGAGCAGTACTTC
TRBJ2-3 | NA | TRBD2 | TRBV29-1 | CSVPRTSDRADTQYF | TGCAGCGTTCCTCGGACTAGCGACAGGGCAGATACGCAGTATTTT
TRBJ2-7 | few | TRBD2 | TRBV20-1 | CSASANPFGGGLPREQYF | TGCAGTGCTAGCGCAAATCCCTTCGGCGGGGGGCTCCCACGCGAGCAGTACTTC
TRBJ1-4 | NA | NA | TRBV10-3 | CAISERGVGQSTNEKLFF | TGTGCCATCAGTGAGAGGGGGGTCGGACAATCAACTAATGAAAAACTGTTTTTT
TRBJ2-1 | NA | NA | TRBV12-3/TRBV12-4 | CASSFRQTFSDEQFF | TGTGCCAGCAGTTTTAGGCAGACCTTCTCTGATGAGCAGTTCTTC
TRBJ2-3 | NA | NA | TRBV7-2 | CASSLADTDTQYF | TGTGCCAGCAGCTTAGCGGACACAGATACGCAGTATTTT
TRBJ2-1 | many | NA | TRBV3-1 | CASSPGARDEQFF | TGTGCCAGCAGCCCCGGGGCCCGGGATGAGCAGTTCTTC
TRBJ2-1 | NA | TRBD2 | TRBV5-1 | CASSSTGTSGGAPYNEQFF | TGCGCCAGCAGCTCTACCGGGACTAGCGGGGGGGCCCCCTACAATGAGCAGTTCTTC
TRBJ2-5 | NA | NA | TRBV12-3/TRBV12-4 | CASSLLGWQETQYF | TGTGCCAGCAGTTTACTAGGGTGGCAGGAGACCCAGTACTTC
TRBJ2-7 | NA | TRBD1 | TRBV14 | CASSQLDRASYEQYF | TGTGCCAGCAGCCAGTTAGACAGGGCGTCCTACGAGCAGTACTTC
TRBJ2-5 | NA | NA | TRBV12-3/TRBV12-4 | CASTPSGGKLETQYF | TGTGCCAGCACCCCATCGGGGGGCAAGCTAGAGACCCAGTACTTC
TRBJ1-2 | NA | TRBD1 | TRBV6-5 | CARSYAGQGALDYGYTF | TGTGCCAGAAGTTACGCGGGACAGGGGGCTCTCGACTATGGCTACACCTTC